Presented here are 6 T cell receptor beta chains from one specimen sequenced in a study of CD8 T cells in ankylosing spondylitis. Study-level points and caveats: Ankylosing spondylitis blood appeared to be characterized by a TCR beta motif of several highly homologous variants.

These receptors' antigens are unknown. MiXCR was run by TCRdb on the 5' RACE reads, yielding one entry per CDR3 protein. The sample lists some 200,000 distinct CDR3 sequences; around 7.9% were seen once. Sequencing was done on a sample of blood, either unsorted or a sorted T cell fraction (not recorded which). Every receptor here comes from a male donor with ankylosing spondylitis.

This clonotype was detected many times. The genes are TRBV4-3 and TRBJ2-5, with D possibly being TRBD1 or TRBD2 (6 bases each). Trimming took off 1 base at V and 4 bases at J, with 13 bases between the two ends. The length of the CDR3 is 15 residues. Germline assignment: CDR1 LGHNA and CDR2 YSLEER. CDR3 loop: CASSQAAGTRETQYF. The CDR3 DNA reads as TGCGCCAGCAGCCAAGCTGCGGGGACAAGAGAGACCCAGTACTTC.

This clonotype has a handful of counts. This rearrangement joins TRBV5-1 to TRBJ1-2, with 8 bases lining up with TRBD1. V lost 4 bases to trimming and J lost 6 bases; unmatched junction nucleotides: 8. This CDR3 region has 14 residues. The germline gives CDR1 SGHRS, CDR2 YFSETQ. The CDR3 sequence: CASSTSQGAHGYTF. DNA of the CDR3: TGCGCCAGCAGCACCTCTCAGGGGGCACATGGCTACACCTTC.

This clonotype has a count of ten or more. The chain is built from TRBV7-8 and TRBJ2-1, with 11 bases matching TRBD2. Looked up from germline, CDR1 is SGHVS and CDR2 is FQNEAQ. This CDR3 contains 20 residues. V lost 1 base and J lost 2; bases outside the gene matches: 13. This chain's CDR3 is CASSLVPPSGGPLAYNEQFF. The CDR3 DNA sequence: TGTGCCAGCAGCTTAGTCCCTCCTAGCGGGGGGCCCCTCGCCTACAATGAGCAGTTCTTC.

This clonotype was seen a few times. The chain couples TRBV12-3 or TRBV12-4 to TRBJ2-5; 8 bases agree with TRBD1. V was pared by 4 bases and J by 5 bases, with 3 bases of the junction left unmatched. The CDR3 length is 13 residues. CDR3 sequence reads: CASSWTGYETQYF. CDR3 in DNA: TGTGCCAGCAGTTGGACAGGGTACGAGACCCAGTACTTC.

This clonotype occurred a few times. The CDR3 nucleotides read TGTGCCAGCAGTTTCCCTGCAGGGGCCACCGGGGAGCTGTTTTTT. It codes for CASSFPAGATGELFF. V is TRBV6-2 or TRBV6-3 and J is TRBJ2-2; D might be TRBD1 (6 bases). The V gene lost 4 bases and the J gene lost 4 bases, with 13 bases spanning the gap. Germline-derived CDR1 and CDR2 are MNHEY and SVGEGT. This CDR3 region has 15 residues.

At least ten counts were recorded for this clonotype. The chain recombines TRBV20-1 with TRBJ2-1; 8 bases align to TRBD2. Germline values: CDR1 DFQATT, CDR2 SNEGSKA (reference sequence). J gave up 0 bases and V 3 bases, and 4 bases lay outside the gene matches. The CDR3 covers 15 residues. CDR3 protein: CSASSGESSYNEQFF. CDR3 nucleotides: TGCAGTGCTAGTAGCGGGGAGAGCTCCTACAATGAGCAGTTCTTC.